Below, one TCR beta chain is given with its context. This receptor's antigen is unknown. One base away there is no much larger clone; base qualities are not given. V has 0 bases trimmed and J has 7 bases trimmed; junction bases matching no gene number 6. CDR1 and CDR2, per the germline V gene (reference sequence), are GTSNPN and SVGIG. The CDR3 covers 14 residues, taking in both the cysteine and the phenylalanine. The sequence is cut down to CDR3 DNA, 42 bases in frame from base 1. The library was built by means of the immunoSEQ multiplex PCR assay. Not all clones reach the TCRdb copy of this immuneACCESS table, which keeps in-frame sequences only. Checked studies attribute under half of the gap to unresolved V genes and leave the rest unexplained. The sample includes about 75,000 clones, with under 95% observed a single time. The ten most abundant clones make up approximately 0.41% of the sample. The sample originates from a study of T cell changes during pregnancy in multiple sclerosis (dated by TCRdb to the late 2010s). General notes on the study: The study examined how the T cell repertoire changed over the course of pregnancy in women with multiple sclerosis.

The V and J genes are TRBV30 and TRBJ2-1; 7 bases in the middle match TRBD2. This clonotype originated in a female donor with multiple sclerosis, enrolled in a pregnancy study. Specimen: CD4+ T cells from peripheral blood mononuclear cells, collected before pregnancy. The DNA is as follows: TGTGCCTGGAGTGTGGGGGGAGGGTCGAATGAGCAGTTCTTC. Translated, this gives CAWSVGGGSNEQFF.